The T cell receptor beta chain described here comes from a study of post-analysis software for immune sequencing data (dated by TCRdb to the mid-2010s). In terms of the full investigation: Disease courses on record covered relapsing-remitting, secondary progressive and progressive-relapsing multiple sclerosis, though some patients had no subtype annotation. The multiple sclerosis patient repertoires were compared with approximately 11 previously published healthy control repertoires from donors aged about 6 to 28 years. A subset of samples was prepared in parallel using single-end sample barcoding, then pooled and co-amplified after Illumina adapter ligation.

Libraries were prepared through PCR. Sequencing relied on an Illumina HiSeq 2500. Unique molecular identifiers were incorporated into TCR beta cDNA libraries to reduce PCR and sequencing biases. Approximately 500,000 cDNA molecules were obtained for every 1 to 10 million input T cells, so each molecule roughly corresponded to one T cell. The patient libraries were prepared and sequenced using the same protocol as the earlier healthy control dataset. Samples belonging to the same batch were prepared together, multiplexed and sequenced on a shared HiSeq lane. In the authors' own workflow: Raw barcoded reads were processed with MIGEC, discarding single-read molecular identifier groups before consensus assembly and CDR3 extraction. Clonotype tables were post-analysed with VDJtools, and diversity was normalized by down-sampling all datasets to the smallest sample size. Repertoire overlap clustering matched CDR3 amino acid but not nucleotide sequences to correct batch-related cross-sample contamination. TCRdb reanalyzed the raw reads on its own, using fastp at Q25 for trimming and MiXCR for clone calling, and kept in-frame beta chains. CDR3 protein duplicates are merged, each entry listing the most common genes and DNA. The V and J calls shown here were made by TCRdb, not taken from the authors' results. The sample data list 750,000 to 950,000 distinct CDR3 sequences, and approximately 53% of these were observed just once. In total, the top ten clones hold under 6% of the sample.

At the junction V is shortened by 5 bases and J by 4 bases; bases outside the gene matches: 10. Including cysteine and phenylalanine, the CDR3 has 16 amino acids. Left in the record is the CDR3 DNA by itself, 48 bases read in frame from the first base. The germline V gene provides CDR1 SGHTA and CDR2 FQGTGA. As concerns this clonotype: Which antigen it targets is not known. Per-base qualities were not stored, and no clone one base away is much larger.

To demonstrate the VDJtools post-analysis software, the study profiled TCR beta repertoires from the peripheral blood of 13 young patients with multiple sclerosis. The multiple sclerosis patients were children and adolescents between roughly 6 and 16 years of age. The investigation overall reported the following: Direct clustering with F measure showed strong co-clustering of samples prepared in the same batch, prompting a batch-effect correction. Normalized Chao1 diversity was significantly lower in multiple sclerosis patients than controls, suggesting substantial peripheral T-cell clonal expansion. The multiple sclerosis patient group was slightly younger than the control group. Significantly higher frequencies in patients than in controls were found for roughly 5 TRBV segments, including TRBV5-6, TRBV5-1 and TRBV20-1.

The receptor's source is a girl aged 5-17 years with multiple sclerosis. Sample: blood. The rearrangement joined TRBV7-3 to TRBJ2-3; 9 bases in the middle match TRBD2. This receptor has the CDR3 CASSPTGLARADTQYF. The nucleotide sequence is TGTGCCAGCAGCCCCACCGGACTAGCGAGGGCAGATACGCAGTATTTT. Reference TRBV7-3 and TRBJ2-3 proteins supply the regions before and after the CDR3; the full variable domain is: GAGVSQTPSNKVTEKGKYVELRCDPISGHTALYWYRQSLGQGPEFLIYFQGTGAADDSGLPNDRFFAVRPEGSVSTLKIQRTERGDSAVYLCASSPTGLARADTQYFGPGTRLTVL.